Listed below are T cell receptor beta chains from one sample, sequenced in a study of control samples from healthy donors and cancer patients. Produced via immunoSEQ multiplex PCR; TCRdb's table is partial and in-frame only. Among 110,000 to 150,000 clones listed, roughly nine tenths were seen once. What was sequenced was blood. Receptor source: a man between 18 and 35 years old in good health. Each CDR3 is given with its conserved first and last residue. D genes are given only for firm matches. Clone size is not always given. Where it is, it says once, few, many or a class for expanded clones.

V,J,D,size,DNA,CDR3
TRBV19,TRBJ1-5,.,.,TGTGCCAGTAGTCCGCTCCGGTCCCAAACCAATCGGCCCCAGCATTTT,CASSPLRSQTNRPQHF
TRBV11-2,TRBJ2-3,.,.,TGTGCCAGCAGCCCTTTCAGTAGCACAGATACGCAGTATTTT,CASSPFSSTDTQYF
TRBV28,TRBJ1-2,.,.,TGTGCCAGCAGTCAAGCGTATATGGGGGCGCGGGGTGGCTACACCTTC,CASSQAYMGARGGYTF
TRBV6-2/TRBV6-3,TRBJ2-7,.,.,TGTGCCAGCAGTTACGGACAACCCTCCGCCTACGAGCAGTACTTC,CASSYGQPSAYEQYF
TRBV15,TRBJ1-1,.,.,TGTGCCACCAGCAGAGATGACAGGATGAACACTGAAGCTTTCTTT,CATSRDDRMNTEAFF
TRBV18,TRBJ1-2,TRBD1,once,TGTGCCAGCTCACCCGGACAGGGATATAACTATGGCTACACCTTC,CASSPGQGYNYGYTF
TRBV21-1,TRBJ1-1,.,.,TGTGCCAGCACCTCTTTTGGTACTGAAGCTTTCTTT,CASTSFGTEAFF
TRBV3-1/TRBV3-2,TRBJ1-3,TRBD1,.,TGTGCCAGCAGCCAAACGAGGGACAGCGCGAGCTCTGGAAACACCATATATTTT,CASSQTRDSASSGNTIYF
TRBV5-1,TRBJ2-7,.,few,TGCGCCAGCAGCTTGGTGGGTTACGAGCAGTACTTC,CASSLVGYEQYF
TRBV29-1,TRBJ2-1,.,.,TGCAGCGTTGAAGCTAATAGCCTCGGGAATGAGCAGTTCTTC,CSVEANSLGNEQFF
TRBV4-1,TRBJ2-5,.,once,TGCGCCAGCAGCCAGCGACCGACAGGTAATGGGTGGGAGACCCAGTACTTC,CASSQRPTGNGWETQYF